The present T cell receptor (beta chain) was sequenced within a study of blood T cell repertoires in COVID-19. The CDR3 runs 16 residues. Trimming removed 7 bases at V and 3 bases at J, with 19 bases between. CDR1 is KGHSH, CDR2 LQKENI, per germline. TCRdb keeps only in-frame clones here, not all; method: immunoSEQ multiplex PCR. The table lists hundreds of thousands of clones, 70% to 90% of them singletons, with about 4.1% in the top ten. The sequence was obtained from a woman aged 40-49 years with acute COVID-19. This sequence joins TRBV18 and TRBJ2-1; tentatively, D is TRBD2 (6 bases). The sequencing sample was made of PBMCs or T cells enriched from blood (not recorded which). The CDR3 here is CASFTVPGALYNEQFF. Written as DNA, the CDR3 is TGTGCCAGCTTCACCGTTCCGGGAGCCCTCTACAATGAGCAGTTCTTC.